This paragraph reports one T cell receptor (beta chain). The CDR3 spans 13 residues. The junction had 6 bases not matched to a gene; V was cut back by 4 bases and J by 7 bases. Germline lookup yields CDR1 SGHRS and CDR2 YFSETQ. The entry originates in a study of shared clonotypes between healthy human individuals. The data were produced by immunoSEQ multiplex PCR, yet TCRdb's version contains in-frame clones alone and is incomplete. The repertoire holds approximately 2.5 million clones, with 93% as singletons. This clonotype was obtained from a young man in good health. Some clones in this sample may be carry-over from other donors' samples. The sequenced sample was naive CD4+ T cells from PBMCs. Subset given: CD45RA+ positively selected. The chain carries TRBV5-1 and TRBJ1-2; 8 nucleotides agree with TRBD1. Written as DNA, the CDR3 is TGCGCCAGCAGCCCCGGACAGGGTTTTGGCTACACCTTC. Residues: CASSPGQGFGYTF.